Each of the 9 T cell receptor beta chains below was sequenced from the same sample in a study of human T cells and chemical hapten exposure. Time point indicated: patch test 2, 6 weeks after DPC sensitization. Treatment meaning: therapeutic diphenylcyclopropenone sensitization with weekly scalp DPC. Each CDR3 protein gets one entry after TCRdb re-called the RACE reads with MiXCR. The data contain under 450,000 distinct CDR3 sequences, more than 5% of them singletons. This material consisted of whole blood, taken in connection with sensitization to the hapten diphenylcyclopropenone (DPC). The source of these receptors is a young woman with alopecia areata. Some clones in this sample may be carry-over from other donors' samples.

This clonotype was observed at least ten times. The chain is built from TRBV28 and TRBJ2-7, with D perhaps assigned TRBD1 or TRBD2 (5 bases each). Trimming cost V 6 bases and J 7 bases, with 10 bases left between them. CDR3 size: 11 residues. Germline-derived CDR1 and CDR2 are MDHEN and SYDVKM. This chain's CDR3 is CASSRWGEQYF. CDR3 nucleotide sequence: TGTGCCAGCAGCCGGTGGGGGGAGCAGTACTTC.

This clonotype turned up a few times. The DNA for the CDR3 is TGTGCCAGCAGCTCGCTGACGGGGGATAGCAATCAGCCCCAGCATTTT. Protein: CASSSLTGDSNQPQHF. The chain has TRBV2 and TRBJ1-5, with D possibly being TRBD1 (5 bases). The length of the CDR3 is 16 residues. The germline V gene has CDR1 SNHLY and CDR2 FYNNEI. Between the trimmed V and J ends, which lost 6 bases and 0 bases, there was a span of 15 bases.

This clonotype occurred many times. The chain carries TRBV10-3 and TRBJ1-1; 9 nucleotides agree with TRBD1. V gave up 11 bases and J gave up 4 bases; unmatched junction bases: 17. Germline loops: CDR1 ENHRY, CDR2 SYGVKD. CDR3 length equals 16 residues. The CDR3: CAASLAGQGIFTEAFF. CDR3 nucleotides: TGTGCCGCGTCGCTCGCTGGACAGGGGATTTTCACTGAAGCTTTCTTT.

This clonotype was counted at least ten times. V gene TRBV20-1 combines with J gene TRBJ1-5; no reliable D call. The CDR3 runs 15 residues. V was trimmed by 5 bases and J by 3 bases, leaving 17 bases between them. CDR1 and CDR2 (germline): DFQATT, SNEGSKA (reference sequence). CDR3 protein: CSAPLEGRNNQPQHF. In DNA, the CDR3 is TGCAGTGCTCCTTTGGAGGGAAGAAACAATCAGCCCCAGCATTTT.

This clonotype was seen many times. The CDR3, as DNA: TGCAGTGCTAGAGATCGAGGGACCCACTATGGCTACACCTTC. This translates into CSARDRGTHYGYTF. The chain recombines TRBV20-1 with TRBJ1-2, with a possible D match to TRBD1 (5 bases). The germline V gene has CDR1 DFQATT and CDR2 SNEGSKA (reference sequence). The length of the CDR3 is 14 residues. The V end was cut by 0 bases, the J end by 3 bases, with 11 bases between.

This clonotype was seen many times. The chain is built from TRBV29-1 and TRBJ2-7; D could derive from TRBD1 or TRBD2 (6 bases each). The ends were cut back, 7 bases at V and 6 bases at J, with 16 bases in the middle. CDR3 length: 12 amino acids. In germline, CDR1 is SQVTM, CDR2 ANQGSEA. The CDR3 region is CSARVGGSEQYF. Written as DNA, the CDR3 is TGCAGCGCCCGAGTGGGGGGCAGCGAGCAGTACTTC.

The genes are TRBV18 and TRBJ1-2; D not certain. Germline V gene data show CDR1 as KGHSH and CDR2 as LQKENI. The CDR3 covers 14 residues. V dropped 4 bases and J dropped 3 bases, with 12 bases sitting between them. The CDR3 DNA is TGTGCCAGCTCACAGGACTCTTCCCACTATGGCTACACCTTC. This translates into CASSQDSSHYGYTF.

This clonotype showed up many times. The V call is TRBV29-1, the J call TRBJ1-2; 8 bases line up with TRBD1. Per germline, CDR1 SQVTM and CDR2 ANQGSEA. V gave up 4 bases and J gave up 5 bases; unmatched junction bases: 6. This CDR3 region has 13 residues. This CDR3 is CSVGGDRPYGYTF. In DNA form, the CDR3 reads TGCAGCGTTGGGGGGGACAGGCCTTATGGCTACACCTTC.

This clonotype was seen a handful of times. V usage is TRBV20-1 and J usage is TRBJ2-7, with 8 bases fitting TRBD1. Germline CDR1 and CDR2: DFQATT and SNEGSKA (reference sequence). Unmatched junction bases numbered 7, after V lost 5 bases and J lost 7 bases. The CDR3 spans 12 residues. CDR3 loop: CSAGQGSREQYF. The CDR3 DNA is TGCAGTGCTGGACAGGGTTCGAGAGAGCAGTACTTC.